This entry is about one TCR beta chain. This specimen belongs to a study of blood T cell repertoires in COVID-19. In the study overall: Acute and convalescent COVID-19 specimens originated in the United States, Italy and Spain. T cells, B-cell-depleted T cells, or PBMCs supplied cDNA or gDNA.

Only in-frame clones appear in the TCRdb table, and some are missing; sequencing was by immunoSEQ multiplex PCR. The sample has tens of thousands of clones, roughly 86% seen once. The length of the CDR3 is 12 residues. Germline V gives CDR1 GTSNPN, CDR2 SVGIG (reference sequence). V was shortened by 2 bases and J by 10 bases, with 12 bases between the two germline ends. The origin of this receptor is a man in his sixties with active COVID-19. Sequences were obtained from peripheral blood. The chain links TRBV30 to TRBJ2-1; D possibly corresponds to TRBD2 (6 bases). In DNA form, the CDR3 reads TGTGCCTGGAGTAGGGCGGGGACGGAGCAGTTCTTC. This sequence encodes CAWSRAGTEQFF.